This TCR beta chain was recorded in a study of blood T cell repertoires in COVID-19. On the study more broadly: Samples representing acute and convalescent COVID-19 were sourced from the United States, Italy and Spain.

Authors' methods: Amplification from reference gene primers served as the basis for estimated nucleated cell counts. Profiling relied on immunoSEQ multiplex PCR, and the TCRdb table lists in-frame clones only, not all of them. Clonal size and the V and J genes are those of that table, whereas D and trimming came from the DNA. The data hold 270,000 or so clones, with 80% to 90% observed a single time. This clonotype was obtained from a woman aged 45-59 years who had recovered from COVID-19. The sample comprised peripheral blood.

The CDR3 spells CASSAGTGTYEQYF. CDR3 coding DNA: TGTGCCAGCAGCGCCGGGACAGGGACCTACGAGCAGTACTTC. This chain connects TRBV7-3 to TRBJ2-7, with TRBD1 matching 9 bases. CDR1 is SGHTA and CDR2 is FQGTGA in the germline V gene. The CDR3 length is 14 residues. The junction had 4 bases not matched to a gene; V was cut back by 5 bases and J by 2 bases. The full variable domain, in which reference TRBV7-3 and TRBJ2-7 provide the parts outside the CDR3, is GAGVSQTPSNKVTEKGKYVELRCDPISGHTALYWYRQSLGQGPEFLIYFQGTGAADDSGLPNDRFFAVRPEGSVSTLKIQRTERGDSAVYLCASSAGTGTYEQYFGPGTRLTVT.